This entry lists 21 T cell receptor beta chains sequenced from one sample in a study of cytomegalovirus exposure and HLA in healthy donors (dated by TCRdb to the late 2010s). The method was the immunoSEQ multiplex PCR assay. For the multiplex PCR, a mixture combining 60 forward primers for TCR Vbeta segments and 13 reverse primers for TCR Jbeta segments was used. TCRdb took over this immuneACCESS table, retaining in-frame rearrangements with V and J assigned. Such tables are incomplete; in checked studies, under half of the missing clones stem from an unresolved V gene, and the remainder is unexplained. This sample is represented by approximately 120,000 clones; approximately 77% of them were singletons. Of the sample, 1.8% is held by the ten largest clones. Sample: PBMCs. These receptors originate from a young man in good health and CMV-seronegative.

This clone appeared once. V usage is TRBV5-4 and J usage is TRBJ2-7, with a possible D match to TRBD2 (5 bases). Germline CDR1 is SGHNT and CDR2 is YYREEE (reference sequence). This CDR3 is 14 amino acids long. The ends were cut back, 3 bases at V and 4 bases at J, with 14 bases in the middle. Written as DNA, the CDR3 is TGTGCCAGCAGCTCGCCGTTACTAGGTTACGAGCAGTACTTC. Translated, it gives CASSSPLLGYEQYF.

The chain employs TRBV7-2 and TRBJ2-2; TRBD1 matches 9 bases. Unmatched junction bases numbered 8, after V lost 5 bases and J lost 4 bases. This CDR3 is built from 16 residues. Germline loops: CDR1 SGHTA, CDR2 FQGNSA. The CDR3 reads CASSQQGARSTGELFF. CDR3 DNA: TGTGCCAGCAGCCAACAGGGGGCCCGTAGCACCGGGGAGCTGTTTTTT. Combining the CDR3 with reference TRBV7-2 and TRBJ2-2 gives the whole variable domain GAGVSQSPSNKVTEKGKDVELRCDPISGHTALYWYRQSLGQGLEFLIYFQGNSAPDKSGLPSDRFSAERTGGSVSTLTIQRTQQEDSAVYLCASSQQGARSTGELFFGEGSRLTVL.

This chain connects TRBV2 to TRBJ2-7, with 9 bases that match TRBD2. With 4 bases clipped from V and 2 bases from J, the junction kept 9 bases outside the gene matches. This CDR3 is 16 amino acids long. The germline gives CDR1 SNHLY, CDR2 FYNNEI. The CDR3 region is CASSAPGLARPYEQYF. The CDR3 region has the DNA TGTGCCAGCAGTGCTCCTGGACTAGCGCGACCCTACGAGCAGTACTTC.

The gene calls are TRBV6-5 and TRBJ1-5; 7 bases agree with TRBD1. Germline CDR1 reads MNHEY; CDR2 reads SVGAGI. The CDR3 is made up of 12 amino acids. The CDR3: CGTGESNQPQHF. CDR3 DNA sequence: TGTGGAACAGGGGAGAGCAATCAGCCCCAGCATTTT.

The chain is built from TRBV29-1 and TRBJ2-7; TRBD2 is a possible D gene (6 bases). The CDR3 is 13 amino acids. V was clipped by 3 bases and J by 1 base, with 10 bases between them. Germline CDR1 reads SQVTM; CDR2 reads ANQGSEA. The CDR3 is CSVEVGTSYEQYF. In DNA, the CDR3 is TGCAGCGTTGAGGTCGGGACTTCCTACGAGCAGTACTTC.

This clone has just a few counts. The CDR3 coding sequence is TGTGCCAGCAGTTCCTCATTGGCCCTCCAAGAGACCCAGTACTTC. Protein: CASSSSLALQETQYF. The chain uses TRBV27 and TRBJ2-5; D not certain. The CDR3 covers 15 residues. Trimming shortened V by 4 bases and J by 1 base, and 13 bases separated the two germline ends. From germline, CDR1 is MNHEY and CDR2 SMNVEV (reference sequence).

This CDR3 reads CASSPEGGDRDYEKLFF. CDR3 nucleotides: TGTGCCAGCTCACCTGAAGGGGGGGACCGTGACTACGAAAAACTGTTTTTT. The chain has TRBV18 and TRBJ1-4; possibly TRBD1 for D (6 bases). The CDR3 has 17 residues. CDR1 is KGHSH and CDR2 is LQKENI in the germline V gene. The germline V and J ends were trimmed by 3 bases and 8 bases, with 22 bases remaining between them.

This chain uses TRBV19 with TRBJ1-1, with D possibly matching TRBD1 (5 bases). Deletions cut 3 bases from V and 1 base from J, with 15 bases between. The CDR3 totals 16 residues. The germline V gene has CDR1 LNHDA and CDR2 SQIVND (reference sequence). In nucleotides, the CDR3 is TGTGCCAGTAGTATGGGACTGTTCCTTAAGAACACTGAAGCTTTCTTT. This encodes CASSMGLFLKNTEAFF.

The V and J genes are TRBV7-9 and TRBJ2-7; D gene unclear. Germline assignment: CDR1 SEHNR and CDR2 FQNEAQ (reference sequence). CDR3 length: 14 amino acids. Deletions cut 0 bases from V and 5 bases from J, with 11 bases between. Written as DNA, the CDR3 is TGTGCCAGCAGCTTAGCGTCAAGCTTCCACGAGCAGTACTTC. This sequence encodes CASSLASSFHEQYF.

This chain connects TRBV27 to TRBJ2-1, with D hard to call. CDR3 length: 14 residues. The V and J ends lost 2 bases and 2 bases respectively, with 7 bases between them. Germline V gives CDR1 MNHEY, CDR2 SMNVEV (reference sequence). In DNA, the CDR3 is TGTGCCAGCAGTTTACAGACACCCTACAATGAGCAGTTCTTC. This translates into CASSLQTPYNEQFF.

The V call is TRBV29-1, the J call TRBJ2-7; TRBD2 is a possible D gene (5 bases). The CDR3 runs to 12 residues. Germline V gene lookup returns CDR1 SQVTM and CDR2 ANQGSEA. The DNA of the CDR3 is TGCCCGGCCGGGGAATGCTCCTACGAGCAGTACTTC. Translated, it gives CPAGECSYEQYF.

CDR3 amino acids: CASSYSRTQGGTEAFF. The DNA for the CDR3 is TGTGCCAGCAGTTACTCTAGAACTCAGGGCGGCACTGAAGCTTTCTTT. The chain recombines TRBV6-7 with TRBJ1-1, with D perhaps TRBD1 (5 bases). TRBV6-7 is given ORF status, its function remaining uncertain. V lost 0 bases and J 4 bases, leaving 15 bases between the germline ends. The CDR3 extends over 16 amino acids.

This clone was detected only once. The chain is built from TRBV5-6 and TRBJ1-2; the D gene is possibly TRBD1 (6 bases). Trimming pared 2 bases from V and 4 bases from J, leaving 12 bases between. The CDR3 runs to 14 residues. The V gene's germline CDR1 is SGHDT and CDR2 YYEEEE. The DNA of the CDR3 is TGTGCCAGCAGCTTCACGGGGGGCGGCTATGGCTACACCTTC. This gives the protein CASSFTGGGYGYTF.

The chain links TRBV4-2 to TRBJ2-1; D is uncertain. Trimming took off 0 bases at V and 4 bases at J, with 4 bases between the two ends. CDR1 and CDR2 from the germline V gene are LGHNA and YNFKEQ. The CDR3 is 13 residues long. CDR3 in amino acids: CASSQDPYNEQFF. The CDR3 DNA sequence: TGTGCCAGCAGCCAAGATCCGTACAATGAGCAGTTCTTC.

The J gene is TRBJ2-1, the V gene TRBV7-3; 12 positions agree with TRBD2. The CDR3 has 16 residues. Germline loops: CDR1 SGHTA, CDR2 FQGTGA. V was pared by 0 bases and J by 6 bases, with 3 bases of the junction left unmatched. DNA for the CDR3: TGTGCCAGCAGCTTAACTCTAGCGGGGGGGCGCAATGAGCAGTTCTTC. Its translation: CASSLTLAGGRNEQFF. Full variable domain (outside the CDR3, taken from reference TRBV7-3 and TRBJ2-1): GAGVSQTPSNKVTEKGKYVELRCDPISGHTALYWYRQSLGQGPEFLIYFQGTGAADDSGLPNDRFFAVRPEGSVSTLKIQRTERGDSAVYLCASSLTLAGGRNEQFFGPGTRLTVL.

The CDR3 protein is CASSDDYLTGRGKKAFF. The DNA for the CDR3 is TGCGCCAGCAGCGATGACTACTTGACTGGTCGAGGCAAAAAAGCTTTCTTT. This chain uses TRBV5-1 with TRBJ1-1; D unclear. The CDR3 is 17 amino acids. Germline V gene lookup returns CDR1 SGHRS and CDR2 YFSETQ. With 4 bases removed from V and 9 bases from J, the gap between germline ends came to 28 bases.

This chain joins TRBV7-2 and TRBJ2-5; 11 nucleotides align to TRBD2. J gave up 1 base and V 1 base, and 2 bases lay outside the gene matches. CDR1 SGHTA and CDR2 FQGNSA come from the germline V gene. There are 16 residues in the CDR3. For the CDR3, the DNA is TGTGCCAGCAGCTTAGAACTAGCGGGGGCCCAAGAGACCCAGTACTTC. It yields the protein CASSLELAGAQETQYF.

This chain joins TRBV7-8 and TRBJ1-2, with 7 bases aligning to TRBD1. With V trimmed by 1 base and J by 4 bases, 3 bases remained unmatched. Per the germline V gene, CDR1 is SGHVS and CDR2 is FQNEAQ. The CDR3 consists of 14 residues. This CDR3 is CASSLETGIYGYTF. The CDR3 DNA follows: TGTGCCAGCAGCTTAGAGACAGGGATCTATGGCTACACCTTC.

The rearrangement joins TRBV5-4 to TRBJ2-7; 10 bases align to TRBD1. Germline V gene data show CDR1 as SGHNT and CDR2 as YYREEE (reference sequence). V was pared by 4 bases and J by 3 bases, with 10 bases of the junction left unmatched. The CDR3 loop spans 16 amino acids. The CDR3 DNA reads as TGTGCCAGCAGCCCCGAGGGGACAGGGGCCCTCTACGAGCAGTACTTC. Protein product: CASSPEGTGALYEQYF.

The V and J genes are TRBV4-2 and TRBJ2-7; 8 positions match TRBD2. Germline lookup yields CDR1 LGHNA and CDR2 YNFKEQ. The CDR3 totals 16 residues. J gave up 2 bases and V 4 bases, and 10 bases lay outside the gene matches. CDR3 coding DNA: TGTGCCAGCAGCCGCACCTCGGGAGCGGGGGCCTACGAGCAGTACTTC. It translates to CASSRTSGAGAYEQYF.

The V call is TRBV7-9, the J call TRBJ2-3; 15 bases are a match to TRBD2. Germline V gene data show CDR1 as SEHNR and CDR2 as FQNEAQ (reference sequence). There are 19 residues in the CDR3. Trimming at V came to 5 bases and at J to 2 bases, leaving 11 bases not matched to a gene. CDR3 protein: CASSRSGLAGGTFTDTQYF. In DNA form, the CDR3 reads TGTGCCAGCAGCCGATCCGGACTAGCGGGGGGGACCTTCACAGATACGCAGTATTTT.